The T cell receptor (beta chain) described here comes from a study of blood T cell repertoires in COVID-19. Per the study methods: Estimation of nucleated cell counts relied on the amplification of reference gene primers. Clones were read by immunoSEQ multiplex PCR, and TCRdb kept only the in-frame ones, dropping some. V and J calls and clone size follow that table, whereas D and trimming were derived from the DNA. The sample includes nearly 70,000 clones, roughly 91% of them seen just once. V lost 1 base to trimming and J lost 1 base, with 11 bases between them. Germline CDR1 is SGHRS and CDR2 is YFSETQ. The CDR3 extends over 15 amino acids.

Sequenced input: peripheral blood. This clonotype was sampled from a man aged 40-49 years with COVID-19, enrolled during active disease. The genes are TRBV5-1 and TRBJ1-1, with D hard to call. CDR3 region: CASSLNSEGNTEAFF. CDR3 in DNA: TGCGCCAGCAGCTTGAATTCCGAGGGGAACACTGAAGCTTTCTTT.